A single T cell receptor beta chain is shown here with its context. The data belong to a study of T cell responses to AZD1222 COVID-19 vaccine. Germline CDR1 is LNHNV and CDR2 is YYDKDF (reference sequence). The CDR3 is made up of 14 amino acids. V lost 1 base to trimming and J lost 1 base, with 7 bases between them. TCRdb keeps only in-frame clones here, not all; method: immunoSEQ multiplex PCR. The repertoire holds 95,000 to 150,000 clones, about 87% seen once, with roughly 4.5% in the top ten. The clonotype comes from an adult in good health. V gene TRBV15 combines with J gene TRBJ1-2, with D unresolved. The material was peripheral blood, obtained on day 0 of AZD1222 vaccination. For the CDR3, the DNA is TGTGCCACCAGCAGAGGCCCGCTTAACTATGGCTACACCTTC. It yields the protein CATSRGPLNYGYTF.